This T cell receptor (beta chain) stems from a study of PD-1 blockade in mismatch repair-deficient tumors. The study, taken as a whole, reports: Tumor-resident clones, often absent from pretreatment blood, expanded after pembrolizumab and then contracted.

Method: immunoSEQ multiplex PCR; TCRdb's copy keeps in-frame clones and lacks some. The sample has approximately 110,000 clones; around 80% are singletons. The CDR3 is made up of 13 amino acids. The V gene's germline CDR1 is MNHEY and CDR2 SVGAGI. Deletions cut 6 bases from V and 2 bases from J, with 10 bases between. The sample holds one count of this clone. Antigen unknown. Other nucleotide sequences from this sample produce the same CDR3. Sequences were derived from peripheral blood, sampled approximately 64 weeks after starting pembrolizumab. This rearrangement joins TRBV6-5 to TRBJ1-2; tentative D call: TRBD1 (6 bases). The receptor was derived from an adult with mismatch repair-deficient cancer. CDR3 in amino acids: CASSLGQNYGYTF. CDR3 DNA sequence: TGTGCCAGCAGCCTTGGACAGAACTATGGCTACACCTTC.